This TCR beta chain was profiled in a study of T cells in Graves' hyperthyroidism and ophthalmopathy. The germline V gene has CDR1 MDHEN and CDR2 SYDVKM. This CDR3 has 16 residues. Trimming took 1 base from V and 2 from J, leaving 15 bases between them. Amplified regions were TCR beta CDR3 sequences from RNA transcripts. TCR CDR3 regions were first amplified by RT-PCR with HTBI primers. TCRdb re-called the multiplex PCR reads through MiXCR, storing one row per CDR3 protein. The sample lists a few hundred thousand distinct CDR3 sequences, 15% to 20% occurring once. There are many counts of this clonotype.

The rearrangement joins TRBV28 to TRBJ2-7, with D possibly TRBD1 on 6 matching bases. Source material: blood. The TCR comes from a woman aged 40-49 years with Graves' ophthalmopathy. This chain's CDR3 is CASSLSAGTNPYEQYF. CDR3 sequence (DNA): TGTGCCAGCAGTTTATCCGCCGGGACAAATCCCTACGAGCAGTACTTC.